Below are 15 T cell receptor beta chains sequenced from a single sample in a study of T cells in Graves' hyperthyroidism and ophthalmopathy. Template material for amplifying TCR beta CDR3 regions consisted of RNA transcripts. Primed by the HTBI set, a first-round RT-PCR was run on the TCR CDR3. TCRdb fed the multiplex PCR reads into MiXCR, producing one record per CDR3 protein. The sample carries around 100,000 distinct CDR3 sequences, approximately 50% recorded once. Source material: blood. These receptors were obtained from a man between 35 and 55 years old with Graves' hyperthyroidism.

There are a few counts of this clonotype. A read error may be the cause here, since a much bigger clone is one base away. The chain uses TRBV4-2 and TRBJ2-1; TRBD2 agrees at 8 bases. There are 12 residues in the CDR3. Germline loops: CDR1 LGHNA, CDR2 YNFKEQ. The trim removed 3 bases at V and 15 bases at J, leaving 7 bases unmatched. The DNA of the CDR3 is TGTGCCAGCAGCCAGGGAGCGGGAGCGGCGTTCTTC. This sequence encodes CASSQGAGAAFF.

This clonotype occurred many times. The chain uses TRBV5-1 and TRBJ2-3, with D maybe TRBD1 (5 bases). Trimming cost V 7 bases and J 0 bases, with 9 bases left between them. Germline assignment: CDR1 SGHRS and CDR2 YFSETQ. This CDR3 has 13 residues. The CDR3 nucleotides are TGCGCCAGCCGGACATCTAGCACAGATACGCAGTATTTT. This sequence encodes CASRTSSTDTQYF.

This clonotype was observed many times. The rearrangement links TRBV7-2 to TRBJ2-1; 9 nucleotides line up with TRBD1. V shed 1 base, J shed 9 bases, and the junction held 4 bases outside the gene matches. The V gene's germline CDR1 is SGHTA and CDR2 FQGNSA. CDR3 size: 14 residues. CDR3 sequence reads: CASSLVGQGSEQFF. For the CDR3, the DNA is TGTGCCAGCAGCTTAGTGGGACAGGGCAGTGAGCAGTTCTTC.

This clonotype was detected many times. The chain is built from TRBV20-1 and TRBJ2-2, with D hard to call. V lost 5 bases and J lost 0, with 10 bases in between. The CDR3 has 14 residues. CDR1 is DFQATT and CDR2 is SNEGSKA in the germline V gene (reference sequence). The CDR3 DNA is TGCAGTGCTCCCGGAATCCCGAACACCGGGGAGCTGTTTTTT. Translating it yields CSAPGIPNTGELFF.

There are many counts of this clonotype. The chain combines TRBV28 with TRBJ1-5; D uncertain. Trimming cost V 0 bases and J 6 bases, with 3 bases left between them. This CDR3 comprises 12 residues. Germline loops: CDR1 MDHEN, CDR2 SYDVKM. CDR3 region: CASSLWGQPQHF. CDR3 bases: TGTGCCAGCAGTTTATGGGGTCAGCCCCAGCATTTT.

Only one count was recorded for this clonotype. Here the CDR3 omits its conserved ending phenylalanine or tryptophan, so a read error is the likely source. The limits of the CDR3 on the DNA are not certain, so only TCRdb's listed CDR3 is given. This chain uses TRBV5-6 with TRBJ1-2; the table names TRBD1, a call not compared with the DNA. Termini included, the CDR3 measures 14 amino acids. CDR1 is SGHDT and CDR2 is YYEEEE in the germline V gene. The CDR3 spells CASSIGQGAWGYTL.

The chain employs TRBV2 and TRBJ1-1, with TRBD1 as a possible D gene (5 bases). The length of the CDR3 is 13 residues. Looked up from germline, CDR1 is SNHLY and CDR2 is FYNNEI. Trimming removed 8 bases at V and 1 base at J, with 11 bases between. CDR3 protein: CASRLGANTEAFF. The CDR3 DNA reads TGTGCCAGCCGTTTAGGGGCGAACACTGAAGCTTTCTTT.

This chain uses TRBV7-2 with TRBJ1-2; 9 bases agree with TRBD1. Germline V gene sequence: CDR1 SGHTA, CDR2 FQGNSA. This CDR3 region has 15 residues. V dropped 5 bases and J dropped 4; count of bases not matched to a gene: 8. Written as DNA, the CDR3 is TGTGCCAGCAGCACACCGGGACAGGGTGTCTATGGCTACACCTTC. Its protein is CASSTPGQGVYGYTF. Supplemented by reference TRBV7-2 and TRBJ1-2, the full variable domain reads GAGVSQSPSNKVTEKGKDVELRCDPISGHTALYWYRQSLGQGLEFLIYFQGNSAPDKSGLPSDRFSAERTGGSVSTLTIQRTQQEDSAVYLCASSTPGQGVYGYTFGSGTRLTVV.

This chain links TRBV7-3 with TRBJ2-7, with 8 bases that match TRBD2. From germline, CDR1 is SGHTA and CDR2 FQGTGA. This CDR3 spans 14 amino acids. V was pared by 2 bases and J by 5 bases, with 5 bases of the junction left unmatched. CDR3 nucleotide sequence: TGTGCCAGCAGCTTATCCGGGGGGGAGCACGAGCAGTACTTC. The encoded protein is CASSLSGGEHEQYF.

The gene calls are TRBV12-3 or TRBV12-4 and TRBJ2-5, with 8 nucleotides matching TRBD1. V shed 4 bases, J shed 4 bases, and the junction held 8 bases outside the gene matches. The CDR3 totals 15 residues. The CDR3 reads CASSSGRQGPETQYF. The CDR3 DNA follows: TGTGCCAGCAGTTCCGGACGACAGGGGCCAGAGACCCAGTACTTC.

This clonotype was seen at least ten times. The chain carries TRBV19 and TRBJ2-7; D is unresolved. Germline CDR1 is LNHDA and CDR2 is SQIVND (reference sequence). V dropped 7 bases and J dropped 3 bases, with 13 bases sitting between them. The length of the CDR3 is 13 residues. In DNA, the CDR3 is TGTGCCAGTACCAACGTAGGTAGCTACGAGCAGTACTTC. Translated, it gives CASTNVGSYEQYF.

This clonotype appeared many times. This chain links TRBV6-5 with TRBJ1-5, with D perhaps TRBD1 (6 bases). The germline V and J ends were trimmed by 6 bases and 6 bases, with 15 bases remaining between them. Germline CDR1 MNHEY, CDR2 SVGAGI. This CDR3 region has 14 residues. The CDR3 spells CASSSIQGGQPQHF. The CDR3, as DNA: TGTGCCAGCAGCTCTATACAGGGAGGTCAGCCCCAGCATTTT.

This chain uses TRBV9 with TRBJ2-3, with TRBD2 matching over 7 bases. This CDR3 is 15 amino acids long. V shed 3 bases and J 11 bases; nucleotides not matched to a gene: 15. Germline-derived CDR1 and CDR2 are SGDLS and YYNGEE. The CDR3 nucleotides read TGTGCCAGCAGCGCGGGGGGACTTCTTTACAATGAGCAGTATTTT. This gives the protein CASSAGGLLYNEQYF.

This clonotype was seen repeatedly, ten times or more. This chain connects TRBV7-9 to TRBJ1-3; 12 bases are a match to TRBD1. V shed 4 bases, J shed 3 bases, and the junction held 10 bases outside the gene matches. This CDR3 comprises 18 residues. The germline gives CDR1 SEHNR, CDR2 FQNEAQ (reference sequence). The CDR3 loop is CASSSNPGQGAIGNTIYF. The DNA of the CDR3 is TGTGCCAGCAGCTCTAACCCGGGACAGGGGGCTATTGGAAACACCATATATTTT.

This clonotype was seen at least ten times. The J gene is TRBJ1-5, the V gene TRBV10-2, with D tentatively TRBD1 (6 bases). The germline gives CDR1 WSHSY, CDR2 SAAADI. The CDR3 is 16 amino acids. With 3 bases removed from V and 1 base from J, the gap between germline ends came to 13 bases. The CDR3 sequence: CASSDLKQGSNQPQHF. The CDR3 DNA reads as TGCGCCAGCAGTGACTTAAAACAGGGAAGCAATCAGCCCCAGCATTTT.